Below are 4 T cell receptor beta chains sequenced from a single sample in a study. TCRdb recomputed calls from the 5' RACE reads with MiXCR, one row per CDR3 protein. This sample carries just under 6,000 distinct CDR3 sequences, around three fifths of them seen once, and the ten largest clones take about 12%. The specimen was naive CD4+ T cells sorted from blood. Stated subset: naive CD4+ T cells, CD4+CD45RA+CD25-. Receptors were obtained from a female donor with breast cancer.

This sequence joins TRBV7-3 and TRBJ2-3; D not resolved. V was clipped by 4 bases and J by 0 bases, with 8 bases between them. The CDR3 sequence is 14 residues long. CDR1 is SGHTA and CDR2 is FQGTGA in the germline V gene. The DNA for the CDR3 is TGTGCCAGCAGCTCTGAAGGTAGCACAGATACGCAGTATTTT. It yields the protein CASSSEGSTDTQYF.

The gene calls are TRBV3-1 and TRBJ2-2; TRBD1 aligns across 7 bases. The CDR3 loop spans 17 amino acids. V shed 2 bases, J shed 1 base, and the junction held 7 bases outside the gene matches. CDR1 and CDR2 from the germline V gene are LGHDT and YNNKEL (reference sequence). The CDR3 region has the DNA TGTGCCAGCAGCCAATCATCGACAGGGAGGAACACCGGGGAGCTGTTTTTT. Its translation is CASSQSSTGRNTGELFF. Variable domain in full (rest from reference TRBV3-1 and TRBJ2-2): DTAVSQTPKYLVTQMGNDKSIKCEQNLGHDTMYWYKQDSKKFLKIMFSYNNKELIINETVPNRFSPKSPDKAHLNLHINSLELGDSAVYFCASSQSSTGRNTGELFFGEGSRLTVL.

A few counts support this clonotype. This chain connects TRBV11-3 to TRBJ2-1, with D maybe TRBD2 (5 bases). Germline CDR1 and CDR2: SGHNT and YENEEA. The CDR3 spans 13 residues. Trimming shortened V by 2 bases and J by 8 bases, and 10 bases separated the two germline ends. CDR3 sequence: CASSLQLEDEQFF. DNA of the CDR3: TGTGCCAGCAGCTTACAACTAGAAGATGAGCAGTTCTTC.

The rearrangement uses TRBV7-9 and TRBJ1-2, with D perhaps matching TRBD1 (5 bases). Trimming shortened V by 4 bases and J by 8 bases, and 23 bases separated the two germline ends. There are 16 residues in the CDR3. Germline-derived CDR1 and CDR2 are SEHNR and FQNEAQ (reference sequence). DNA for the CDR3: TGTGCCAGCAGCTCCTACCGGGCCCGGAGGGGTAAGGGCTACACCTTC. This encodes CASSSYRARRGKGYTF.